This T cell receptor beta chain was recovered during a study of blood T cell repertoires in COVID-19. Whole-study context: Samples representing acute and convalescent COVID-19 were sourced from the United States, Italy and Spain. T cells, B-cell-depleted T cells, or PBMCs supplied cDNA or gDNA.

V lost 8 bases to trimming and J lost 3 bases, with 7 bases between them. This CDR3 comprises 12 residues. Followed over time, Seattle patients had been enrolled while infection was active. As originally analysed: Estimates of nucleated cell counts were drawn from the amplification of reference gene primers. Clones were read by immunoSEQ multiplex PCR, and TCRdb kept only the in-frame ones, dropping some. V and J calls and clone size are as listed in that table; D and trimming were resolved from the DNA. The repertoire has some 200,000 clones, around nine tenths of them found once; the top ten carry 12%.

Sequencing used peripheral blood. This TCR was sampled from a woman between 65 and 79 years old with COVID-19, enrolled during active disease. The gene calls are TRBV12-3 or TRBV12-4 and TRBJ2-2; D is unresolved. The CDR3 loop reads CASGGYTGELFF. The CDR3 DNA is TGTGCCAGCGGCGGTTACACCGGGGAGCTGTTTTTT.